The 3 T cell receptor beta chains below were found in one sample sequenced in a study of beta chain features in type 1 diabetes. The study, taken as a whole, reports: Type 1 diabetes patients had moderately but significantly shorter TCRB CDR3s in all four CD4+ subsets.

The antigens of these receptors remain unknown. Reverse transcription of all isolated RNA meant that expressed TCRB transcripts were sequenced. Clones were read by immunoSEQ multiplex PCR, and TCRdb kept only the in-frame ones, dropping some. The top ten clones hold approximately 0.29% of a sample with about 53,000 clones, roughly 63% of them seen once. Sequences were obtained from stem cell memory CD4+ T cells from blood. The receptor source for this set is a woman between 25 and 40 years old with type 1 diabetes.

CDR3 region: CASKVRGKGNQPQHF. The CDR3 nucleotides read TGTGCCAGCAAAGTTAGGGGCAAGGGCAATCAGCCCCAGCATTTT. V is TRBV6-6 and J is TRBJ1-5; TRBD1 might be the D (5 bases). The CDR3 runs to 15 residues. Germline-derived CDR1 and CDR2 are MNHNY and SVGAGI (reference sequence). Trimming took 7 bases from V and 2 from J, leaving 15 bases between them.

The chain carries TRBV28 and TRBJ1-5, with D unclear. The germline V and J ends were trimmed by 6 bases and 2 bases, with 14 bases remaining between them. The CDR3 has 15 residues. Germline V gene sequence: CDR1 MDHEN, CDR2 SYDVKM. The CDR3 nucleotides read TGTGCCAGCAGCGGAGGAGGCGGGGGCAATCAGCCCCAGCATTTT. It codes for CASSGGGGGNQPQHF.

This clone was picked up a small number of times. The chain recombines TRBV19 with TRBJ2-7, with 10 bases identical to TRBD2. With V trimmed by 3 bases and J by 3 bases, 2 bases remained unmatched. This CDR3 has 14 amino acids. Per the germline V gene, CDR1 is LNHDA and CDR2 is SQIVND (reference sequence). The CDR3 bases are TGTGCCAGTAGTATTGGACTAGCGGTCTACGAGCAGTACTTC. Translated: CASSIGLAVYEQYF.